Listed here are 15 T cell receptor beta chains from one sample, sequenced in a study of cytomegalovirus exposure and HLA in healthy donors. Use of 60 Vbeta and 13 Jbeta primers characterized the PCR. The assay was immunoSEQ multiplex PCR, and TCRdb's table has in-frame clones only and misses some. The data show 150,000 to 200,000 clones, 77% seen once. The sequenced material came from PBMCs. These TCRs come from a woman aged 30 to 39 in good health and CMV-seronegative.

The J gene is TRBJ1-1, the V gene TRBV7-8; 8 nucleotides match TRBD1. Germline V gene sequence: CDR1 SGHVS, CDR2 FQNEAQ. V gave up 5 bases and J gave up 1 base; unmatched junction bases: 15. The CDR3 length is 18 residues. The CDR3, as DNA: TGTGCCAGCAGCCTAACTCTAATCGCCGGGACAGGGAACACTGAAGCTTTCTTT. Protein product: CASSLTLIAGTGNTEAFF.

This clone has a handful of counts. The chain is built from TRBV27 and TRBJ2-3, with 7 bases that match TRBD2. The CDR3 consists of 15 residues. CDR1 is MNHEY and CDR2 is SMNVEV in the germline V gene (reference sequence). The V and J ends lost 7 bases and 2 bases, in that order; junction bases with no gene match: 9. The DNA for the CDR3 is TGTGCCAGCAAAAACCCTAGCGGCCCCACAGATACGCAGTATTTT. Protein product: CASKNPSGPTDTQYF.

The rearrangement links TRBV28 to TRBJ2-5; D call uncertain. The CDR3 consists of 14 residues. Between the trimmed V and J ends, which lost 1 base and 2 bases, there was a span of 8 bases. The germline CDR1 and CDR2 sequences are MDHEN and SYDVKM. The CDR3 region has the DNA TGTGCCAGCAGTTTATCGCAGTGGCAAGAGACCCAGTACTTC. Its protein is CASSLSQWQETQYF.

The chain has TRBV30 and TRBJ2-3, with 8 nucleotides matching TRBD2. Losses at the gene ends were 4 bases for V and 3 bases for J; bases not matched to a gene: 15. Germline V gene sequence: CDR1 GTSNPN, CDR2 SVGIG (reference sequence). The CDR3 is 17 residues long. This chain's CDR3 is CAWIRSGGVFRTDTQYF. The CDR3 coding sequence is TGTGCCTGGATTCGTTCCGGGGGGGTGTTTCGGACAGATACGCAGTATTTT. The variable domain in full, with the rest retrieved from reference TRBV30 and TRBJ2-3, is SQTIHQWPATLVQPVGSPLSLECTVEGTSNPNLYWYRQAAGRGLQLLFYSVGIGQISSEVPQNLSASRPQDRQFILSSKKLLLSDSGFYLCAWIRSGGVFRTDTQYFGPGTRLTVL.

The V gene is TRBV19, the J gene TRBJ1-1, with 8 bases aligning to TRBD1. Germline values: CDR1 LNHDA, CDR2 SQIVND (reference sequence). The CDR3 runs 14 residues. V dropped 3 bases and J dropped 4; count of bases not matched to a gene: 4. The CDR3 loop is CASSMTGAPTEAFF. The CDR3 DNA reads TGTGCCAGTAGTATGACAGGGGCCCCCACTGAAGCTTTCTTT.

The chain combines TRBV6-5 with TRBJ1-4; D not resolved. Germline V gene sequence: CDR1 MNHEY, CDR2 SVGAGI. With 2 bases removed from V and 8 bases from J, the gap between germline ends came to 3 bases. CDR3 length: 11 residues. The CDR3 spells CASSYGEKLFF. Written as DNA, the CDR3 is TGTGCCAGCAGTTACGGCGAAAAACTGTTTTTT.

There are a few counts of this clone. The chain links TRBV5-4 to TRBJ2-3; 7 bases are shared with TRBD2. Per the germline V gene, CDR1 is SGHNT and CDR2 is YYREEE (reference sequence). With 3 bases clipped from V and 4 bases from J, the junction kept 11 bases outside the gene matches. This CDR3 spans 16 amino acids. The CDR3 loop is CASSSGPPGGADTQYF. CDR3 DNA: TGTGCCAGCAGCTCTGGACCCCCGGGAGGCGCAGATACGCAGTATTTT.

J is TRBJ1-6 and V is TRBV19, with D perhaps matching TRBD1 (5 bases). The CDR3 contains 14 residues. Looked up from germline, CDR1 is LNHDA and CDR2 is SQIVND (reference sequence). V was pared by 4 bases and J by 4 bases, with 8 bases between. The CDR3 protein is CASSRGLYNSPLHF. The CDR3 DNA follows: TGTGCCAGTAGTAGGGGACTGTATAATTCACCCCTCCACTTT.

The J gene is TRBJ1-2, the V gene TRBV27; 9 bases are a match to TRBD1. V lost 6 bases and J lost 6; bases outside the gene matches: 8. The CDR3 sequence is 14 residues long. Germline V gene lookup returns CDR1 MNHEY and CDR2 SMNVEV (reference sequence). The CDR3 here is CASSRDRDLHGYTF. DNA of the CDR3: TGTGCCAGCAGCCGGGACAGGGATCTTCATGGCTACACCTTC.

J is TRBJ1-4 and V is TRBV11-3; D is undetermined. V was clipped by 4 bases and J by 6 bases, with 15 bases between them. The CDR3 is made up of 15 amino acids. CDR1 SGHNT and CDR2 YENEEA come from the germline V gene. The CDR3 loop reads CASSSRQRLDEKLFF. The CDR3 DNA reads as TGTGCCAGCAGCTCGCGTCAGAGACTTGATGAAAAACTGTTTTTT.

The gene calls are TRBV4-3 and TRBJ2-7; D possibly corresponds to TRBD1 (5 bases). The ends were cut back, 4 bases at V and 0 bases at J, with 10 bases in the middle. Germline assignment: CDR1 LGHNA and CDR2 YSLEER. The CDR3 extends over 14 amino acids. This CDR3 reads CASSPSDISYEQYF. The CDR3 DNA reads TGCGCCAGCAGCCCCTCGGACATCTCCTACGAGCAGTACTTC.

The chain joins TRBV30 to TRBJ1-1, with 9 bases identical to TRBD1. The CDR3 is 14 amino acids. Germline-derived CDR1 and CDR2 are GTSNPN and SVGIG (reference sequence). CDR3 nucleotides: TGTGCTAACAAGGTGCACAGGGGGCGAACTGAAGCTTTCTTT. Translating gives CANKVHRGRTEAFF.

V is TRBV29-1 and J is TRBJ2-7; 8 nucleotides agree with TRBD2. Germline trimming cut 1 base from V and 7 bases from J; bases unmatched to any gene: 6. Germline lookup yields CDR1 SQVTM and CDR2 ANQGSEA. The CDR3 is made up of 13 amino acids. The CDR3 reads CSVEGAGGGEQYF. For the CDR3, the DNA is TGCAGCGTTGAAGGTGCGGGAGGTGGGGAGCAGTACTTC.

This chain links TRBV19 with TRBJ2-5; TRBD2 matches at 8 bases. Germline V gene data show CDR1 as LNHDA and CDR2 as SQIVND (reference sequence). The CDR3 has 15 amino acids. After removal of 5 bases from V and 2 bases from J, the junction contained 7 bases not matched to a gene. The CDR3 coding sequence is TGTGCCAGTAGTCGGAACCCGGGGGGGCAAGAGACCCAGTACTTC. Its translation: CASSRNPGGQETQYF.

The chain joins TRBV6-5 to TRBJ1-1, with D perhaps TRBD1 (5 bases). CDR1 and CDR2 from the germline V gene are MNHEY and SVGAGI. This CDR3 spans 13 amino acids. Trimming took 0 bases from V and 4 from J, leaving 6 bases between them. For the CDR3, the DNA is TGTGCCAGCAGTTACTCAGGGGCCACTGAAGCTTTCTTT. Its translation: CASSYSGATEAFF.